These 15 T cell receptor beta chains were sequenced from one sample in a study of CD8+ T cells in alopecia areata. RNA extraction was followed by reverse transcription into cDNA, which acted as the sequencing template. The repertoire was sequenced with immunoSEQ multiplex PCR; TCRdb's copy has only in-frame clones and lacks some. Of 150,000 to 200,000 clones listed, over 55% are singletons. Treatment: oral pan-JAK inhibitor, 5-10 mg twice daily. The sequences come from CD4+ T cells sorted from blood, collected at week 24, from a patient treated with tofacitinib. The receptors stem from a human donor with alopecia areata.

This clone was detected a few times. This chain uses TRBV15 with TRBJ2-3; 7 nucleotides agree with TRBD1. CDR1 and CDR2 from the germline V gene are LNHNV and YYDKDF (reference sequence). This CDR3 is built from 16 residues. V lost 0 bases to trimming and J lost 3 bases; unmatched junction nucleotides: 6. The CDR3: CATSRETGARTDTQYF. The CDR3 DNA reads TGTGCCACCAGCAGAGAAACAGGGGCGCGGACAGATACGCAGTATTTT.

The chain has TRBV14 and TRBJ2-1; 10 bases fit TRBD2. V shed 4 bases, J shed 8 bases, and the junction held 8 bases outside the gene matches. This CDR3 spans 15 amino acids. Germline assignment: CDR1 SGHDN and CDR2 FVKESK. Written as DNA, the CDR3 is TGTGCCAGCAGCCCCGGACTAGCGGCAGTCGATGAGCAGTTCTTC. Its translation is CASSPGLAAVDEQFF.

The V gene is TRBV6-5, the J gene TRBJ1-1; possibly TRBD1 for D (5 bases). The CDR3 has 13 amino acids. Trimming removed 6 bases at V and 4 bases at J, with 12 bases between. Germline CDR1 MNHEY, CDR2 SVGAGI. The CDR3 bases are TGTGCCAGCAGCCGACAGAGTCCCACTGAAGCTTTCTTT. This encodes CASSRQSPTEAFF.

The genes are TRBV28 and TRBJ1-2, with a tentative D call TRBD1 (5 bases). The CDR3 sequence is 14 residues long. CDR1 is MDHEN and CDR2 is SYDVKM in the germline V gene. Trimming took off 3 bases at V and 8 bases at J, with 16 bases between the two ends. The CDR3 sequence: CASSLRGRARGYTF. The DNA for the CDR3 is TGTGCCAGCAGTTTGAGGGGCCGGGCTCGAGGCTACACCTTC.

Only a few counts were recorded for this clone. The gene calls are TRBV5-6 and TRBJ2-6; TRBD1 or TRBD2 may be the D gene (5 bases each). V was trimmed by 4 bases and J by 5 bases, leaving 13 bases between them. Per the germline V gene, CDR1 is SGHDT and CDR2 is YYEEEE. This CDR3 comprises 15 residues. CDR3 protein: CASSPGTQRANVLTF. The CDR3 DNA reads as TGTGCCAGCAGCCCCGGGACGCAAAGGGCCAACGTCCTGACTTTC.

The V gene is TRBV4-3, the J gene TRBJ2-2; weak D call: TRBD1 (5 bases). CDR1 is LGHNA and CDR2 is YSLEER in the germline V gene. The CDR3 runs 15 residues. V was trimmed by 1 base and J by 5 bases, leaving 11 bases between them. DNA for the CDR3: TGCGCCAGCAGCCAAGCGACAGACAAGACCGGGGAGCTGTTTTTT. Amino acids: CASSQATDKTGELFF.

This rearrangement joins TRBV29-1 to TRBJ1-1; D is ambiguous. Looked up from germline, CDR1 is SQVTM and CDR2 is ANQGSEA. The length of the CDR3 is 13 residues. V gave up 3 bases and J gave up 0 bases, with 8 bases separating them. CDR3 in amino acids: CSVDRPLNTEAFF. The CDR3 DNA is TGCAGCGTTGATCGCCCCCTGAACACTGAAGCTTTCTTT. Variable domain in full (rest from reference TRBV29-1 and TRBJ1-1): SAVISQKPSRDICQRGTSLTIQCQVDSQVTMMFWYRQQPGQSLTLIATANQGSEATYESGFVIDKFPISRPNLTFSTLTVSNMSPEDSSIYLCSVDRPLNTEAFFGQGTRLTVV.

This clone is a singleton in its sample. The V call is TRBV6-1, the J call TRBJ1-2; D is unresolved. The CDR3 contains 11 residues. Trimming pared 1 base from V and 11 bases from J, leaving 8 bases between. The germline gives CDR1 MNHNS, CDR2 SASEGT. The CDR3 nucleotides read TGTGCCAGCAGTGAAGGCGGGGTTTACACCTTC. Translating it yields CASSEGGVYTF.

This clone was detected a few times. The chain has TRBV6-5 and TRBJ1-2; weak D call: TRBD1 (6 bases). The germline V and J ends were trimmed by 7 bases and 8 bases, with 11 bases remaining between them. The CDR3 is made up of 11 amino acids. Germline CDR1 is MNHEY and CDR2 is SVGAGI. In nucleotides, the CDR3 is TGTGCCAGCACGGGGGCTCGAGGCTACACCTTC. Its translation: CASTGARGYTF.

The genes are TRBV27 and TRBJ2-5; perhaps D is TRBD1 or TRBD2 (5 bases each). Per the germline V gene, CDR1 is MNHEY and CDR2 is SMNVEV (reference sequence). The ends were cut back, 10 bases at V and 3 bases at J, with 15 bases in the middle. This CDR3 is built from 13 residues. The CDR3 loop reads CATSSRGEETQYF. DNA of the CDR3: TGTGCCACCTCCTCGAGGGGTGAAGAGACCCAGTACTTC.

This chain connects TRBV5-1 to TRBJ2-2; D is undetermined. V was clipped by 4 bases and J by 3 bases, with 10 bases between them. CDR3 length: 14 amino acids. In germline, CDR1 is SGHRS, CDR2 YFSETQ. Here the CDR3 DNA reads TGCGCCAGCAGCCTCTACACATACACCGGGGAGCTGTTTTTT. Its translation is CASSLYTYTGELFF.

This chain uses TRBV29-1 with TRBJ2-5; 8 nucleotides align to TRBD1. In germline, CDR1 is SQVTM, CDR2 ANQGSEA. The trim removed 7 bases at V and 2 bases at J, leaving 6 bases unmatched. CDR3 size: 13 residues. The CDR3 protein is CSAEGQDQETQYF. CDR3 bases: TGCAGCGCCGAGGGACAGGATCAAGAGACCCAGTACTTC.

This clone was detected only a few times. The V gene is TRBV18, the J gene TRBJ2-3; no definite D call. This CDR3 is 13 amino acids long. Deletions cut 0 bases from V and 5 bases from J, with 6 bases between. Germline CDR1 KGHSH, CDR2 LQKENI. Here the CDR3 reads CASSPPSIDTQYF. CDR3 DNA: TGTGCCAGCTCACCACCTAGTATAGATACGCAGTATTTT.

The CDR3 DNA sequence: TGTGCCTGGAGTGTAAGGAGCTCCTATAATTCACCCCTCCACTTT. Its translation: CAWSVRSSYNSPLHF. The rearrangement links TRBV30 to TRBJ1-6; D ambiguous. The ends were cut back, 0 bases at V and 0 bases at J, with 6 bases in the middle. Germline V lookup: CDR1 GTSNPN, CDR2 SVGIG (reference sequence). The length of the CDR3 is 15 residues.

The chain has TRBV18 and TRBJ2-2; TRBD1 might be the D (5 bases). The V and J ends lost 3 bases and 7 bases respectively, with 15 bases between them. Germline-derived CDR1 and CDR2 are KGHSH and LQKENI. The CDR3 consists of 15 residues. CDR3 region: CASSPDSPSGGELFF. DNA for the CDR3: TGTGCCAGCTCACCTGACAGCCCGTCGGGCGGGGAGCTGTTTTTT.